This T cell receptor (beta chain) was sequenced during a study of CD8 T cells in ankylosing spondylitis (dated by TCRdb to the late 2010s). Notes on the research overall: The study profiled T cell receptor beta repertoires in healthy donors and ankylosing spondylitis patients to find disease-linked TCR variants. Peripheral blood was sampled, and synovial fluid was additionally collected from ankylosing spondylitis patients. The full study cohort was made up of 25 ankylosing spondylitis patients and 108 healthy donors.

Results and caveats for the whole study, not just this receptor: The disease-linked clones showed a CD8+ phenotype and occurred at relatively low frequencies in peripheral blood. Significant enrichment of the disease-linked clones was reported in matched synovial fluid samples from ankylosing spondylitis patients. A TCR beta motif of eight highly homologous amino acid variants appeared characteristic of blood from ankylosing spondylitis patients. Some motif variants were previously reported in synovial fluid and blood of reactive arthritis patients, suggesting common disease-initiation mechanisms.

Cut back by 6 bases and 6 bases, the V and J ends lie 11 bases apart. Counted from cysteine to phenylalanine, this CDR3 has 13 amino acids. Left in the record is the CDR3 DNA by itself, 39 bases read in frame from the first base. In the germline V gene, CDR1 corresponds to SGHTA and CDR2 to FQGNSA. This clonotype was seen only a few times. The antigen it recognizes is unknown. Per-nucleotide qualities are absent, and no much larger clonotype sits a single base away. Sequencing took place on an Illumina HiSeq 2500. TCR beta libraries were prepared by quantitative 5'-RACE with molecular barcodes. As for how the authors treated the data: A new computational method, built on a probabilistic model of VDJ rearrangement, was used to identify disease-linked TCR variants. Starting from the raw public reads, TCRdb applied fastp trimming at Q25, assembled clones with MiXCR and retained in-frame beta chains. Rows with one shared CDR3 protein collapse into an entry with the most common genes and DNA. The V and J calls, along with clone size, are taken from TCRdb and not from the paper's own processing. The sample data list around 390,000 distinct CDR3 sequences, and approximately 20% of these were observed just once. The ten largest clonotypes hold roughly 16% of the sample.

The clonotype was recovered from a male donor with ankylosing spondylitis. Sequencing was carried out using blood, either unsorted or a sorted T cell fraction (not recorded which). This chain is built from TRBV7-2 and TRBJ2-2; no D segment can be confidently identified. The CDR3 protein sequence reads: CASSAALPGELFF. The sequenced DNA is TGTGCCAGCAGTGCAGCCCTCCCCGGGGAGCTGTTTTTT.